A single sample gave rise to the 17 T cell receptor beta chains below, sequenced in a study of blood T cell repertoires in COVID-19. TCRdb keeps only in-frame clones here, not all; method: immunoSEQ multiplex PCR. The sample has 300,000 to 400,000 clones; approximately 86% are singletons. The specimen was peripheral blood. The source of these receptors is a man aged 25-45 years with COVID-19, enrolled during active disease.

The chain uses TRBV4-2 and TRBJ2-7; the D gene is possibly TRBD1 (5 bases). This CDR3 is built from 16 residues. V was cut by 0 bases and J by 1 base, with 13 bases left in between. CDR1 and CDR2 from the germline V gene are LGHNA and YNFKEQ. The DNA of the CDR3 is TGTGCCAGCAGCCAAGAGGGGCGCAGGGCGTCCTACGAGCAGTACTTC. Its translation: CASSQEGRRASYEQYF.

The gene calls are TRBV29-1 and TRBJ2-5, with D maybe TRBD2 (5 bases). Trimming cost V 3 bases and J 4 bases, with 12 bases left between them. Germline V gene sequence: CDR1 SQVTM, CDR2 ANQGSEA. The CDR3 spans 13 residues. The CDR3 loop is CSVDGLARETQYF. The CDR3 DNA is TGCAGCGTTGACGGGTTAGCGCGAGAGACCCAGTACTTC. The full variable domain, rest sourced from reference TRBV29-1 and TRBJ2-5, is SAVISQKPSRDICQRGTSLTIQCQVDSQVTMMFWYRQQPGQSLTLIATANQGSEATYESGFVIDKFPISRPNLTFSTLTVSNMSPEDSSIYLCSVDGLARETQYFGPGTRLLVL.

The chain has TRBV12-5 and TRBJ2-1; D call uncertain. CDR1 is LGHNT and CDR2 is FRNRAP in the germline V gene. Trimming cost V 4 bases and J 7 bases, with 11 bases left between them. The CDR3 spans 13 residues. For the CDR3, the DNA is TGTGCTAGTGGTTCTCCTAATCGGAATGAGCAGTTCTTC. Amino acid sequence: CASGSPNRNEQFF.

The rearrangement links TRBV19 to TRBJ2-3; TRBD2 matches at 7 bases. J lost 1 base, V lost 1 base, and 5 bases had no gene match. Germline V gene data show CDR1 as LNHDA and CDR2 as SQIVND (reference sequence). The CDR3 sequence is 16 residues long. CDR3 loop: CASSIGLARRTDTQYF. The CDR3 bases are TGTGCCAGTAGTATAGGACTAGCCCGCCGCACAGATACGCAGTATTTT.

The genes are TRBV7-2 and TRBJ2-1, with TRBD1 matching over 8 bases. This CDR3 is 13 amino acids long. The V gene's germline CDR1 is SGHTA and CDR2 FQGNSA. The J segment lost 5 bases and the V segment lost 3 bases, leaving 0 bases of the junction unmatched. In DNA, the CDR3 is TGTGCCAGCAGCTTGGGACAGGACAATGAGCAGTTCTTC. It is translated as CASSLGQDNEQFF.

The rearrangement links TRBV12-2 to TRBJ2-7; whether TRBD2, the table's D call, matches the DNA was not checked. TRBV12-2 is given as a pseudogene. This CDR3 comprises 15 residues. The CDR3 coding sequence is TGTGCAAGTCGCTTAGTTTTTTCCGGGATCTACGAGCAGTACTTC. Protein product: CASRLVFSGIYEQYF.

This chain uses TRBV7-2 with TRBJ2-3; 13 nucleotides agree with TRBD2. After removal of 2 bases from V and 8 bases from J, the junction contained 4 bases not matched to a gene. The CDR3 is 15 residues long. CDR1 is SGHTA and CDR2 is FQGNSA in the germline V gene. The CDR3 DNA sequence: TGTGCCAGCAGCTTAAATGGACTAGCGGGGGCTACGCAGTATTTT. Its protein product is CASSLNGLAGATQYF.

CDR3: CATSDLDRDDGELFF. For the CDR3, the DNA is TGTGCCACCAGTGATTTGGACAGAGATGACGGGGAGCTGTTTTTT. This chain links TRBV24-1 with TRBJ2-2; TRBD1 is a possible D gene (5 bases). Germline V gives CDR1 KGHDR, CDR2 SFDVKD. V was pared by 0 bases and J by 7 bases, with 11 bases between. The CDR3 is 15 residues long.

Written as DNA, the CDR3 is TGTGCCAGCAGTGAGGGGAGACGAAAAGAGACCCAGTACTTC. Protein product: CASSEGRRKETQYF. The chain recombines TRBV2 with TRBJ2-5, with D maybe TRBD2 (5 bases). The CDR3 is 14 amino acids. From germline, CDR1 is SNHLY and CDR2 FYNNEI. V was shortened by 3 bases and J by 3 bases, with 11 bases between the two germline ends.

The gene calls are TRBV5-4 and TRBJ2-6, with a possible D match to TRBD1 (5 bases). Between the trimmed V and J ends, which lost 0 bases and 3 bases, there was a span of 10 bases. The CDR3 contains 16 residues. The germline V gene has CDR1 SGHNT and CDR2 YYREEE (reference sequence). CDR3 nucleotides: TGTGCCAGCAGCTTGGTAGGGGCAGGTGGGGCCAACGTCCTGACTTTC. Its protein product is CASSLVGAGGANVLTF.

This chain links TRBV12-3 or TRBV12-4 with TRBJ1-4, with unresolved D. This CDR3 is 13 amino acids long. Trimming pared 5 bases from V and 6 bases from J, leaving 10 bases between. CDR3 region: CASSRSEDEKLFF. Here the CDR3 DNA reads TGTGCCAGCAGTCGGAGTGAAGATGAAAAACTGTTTTTT.

This clone was found a few times. DNA for the CDR3: TGTGCCAGCAGTGCCACAGGGGCAGGAAACACTGAAGCTTTCTTT. Its protein product is CASSATGAGNTEAFF. The rearrangement uses TRBV28 and TRBJ1-1; TRBD1 matches 7 bases. CDR3 length equals 15 residues. Germline CDR1 and CDR2: MDHEN and SYDVKM. With V trimmed by 5 bases and J by 2 bases, 8 bases remained unmatched.

This chain connects TRBV6-6 to TRBJ1-2, with TRBD1 matching 8 bases. The V and J ends lost 5 bases and 4 bases, in that order; junction bases with no gene match: 6. The length of the CDR3 is 14 residues. Germline V lookup: CDR1 MNHNY, CDR2 SVGAGI (reference sequence). CDR3: CASSRPTGGYGYTF. CDR3 nucleotide sequence: TGTGCCAGCAGTCGACCCACAGGGGGCTATGGCTACACCTTC.

The V call is TRBV5-1, the J call TRBJ1-2, with 10 nucleotides matching TRBD1. The V segment lost 3 bases and the J segment 8 bases; nucleotides outside the gene matches: 4. This CDR3 has 13 amino acids. CDR1 and CDR2 from the germline V gene are SGHRS and YFSETQ. The CDR3 loop reads CASSSGQGKGYTF. The CDR3 DNA reads TGCGCCAGCAGCTCGGGACAGGGGAAGGGCTACACCTTC.

V usage is TRBV6-5 and J usage is TRBJ2-7; 7 nucleotides line up with TRBD1. The trim removed 6 bases at V and 5 bases at J, leaving 13 bases unmatched. This CDR3 contains 15 residues. The germline CDR1 and CDR2 sequences are MNHEY and SVGAGI. In DNA form, the CDR3 reads TGTGCCAGCAGGGGGTCGGGGACAGCCTTGAACGAGCAGTACTTC. This sequence encodes CASRGSGTALNEQYF.

For this clone: One end of the junction fails to match germline, which may point to a read error. The V gene is TRBV15, the J gene TRBJ2-1, with D tentatively TRBD2 (5 bases). The germline gives CDR1 LNHNV, CDR2 YYDKDF (reference sequence). The CDR3 consists of 16 residues. CDR3: CATGSEVGAVHNEQFF. In DNA form, the CDR3 reads TGTGCCACCGGCAGCGAGGTGGGAGCGGTACACAATGAGCAGTTCTTC.

The J gene is TRBJ1-2, the V gene TRBV5-6; 7 bases are a match to TRBD1. CDR1 and CDR2 (germline): SGHDT, YYEEEE. V trimming: 3 bases; J trimming: 1 base; junction bases outside the gene matches: 6. The CDR3 consists of 15 residues. CDR3 protein: CASSSGTAFNYGYTF. The CDR3 bases are TGTGCCAGCAGCTCGGGGACAGCGTTTAACTATGGCTACACCTTC.